Listed below are T cell receptor beta chains from one sample, sequenced in a study of blood T cell repertoires in COVID-19. The table came from immunoSEQ multiplex PCR; TCRdb's copy has only in-frame clones and leaves some out. The sample has 200,000 to 250,000 clones, 82% seen once. Material for sequencing was peripheral blood. The source of these receptors is an older woman with acute or convalescent COVID-19. CDR3s include the opening cysteine and the closing phenylalanine or tryptophan. The D gene is left open where the match is weak. Where a row states a size, it is once, few, many or the class of an expanded clone; other rows omit it.

d_gene	j_gene	v_gene	abundance	len	CDR3nt	CDR3aa
TRBD2	TRBJ2-5	TRBV5-1	.	16	TGCGCCAGCAGCTTCCTAGGCGGGGGGCCTGCAGAGACCCAGTACTTC	CASSFLGGGPAETQYF
TRBD1	TRBJ1-5	TRBV27	.	15	TGTGCCAGCAGTTATACCGGGACAGTCGGTCAGCCCCAGCATTTT	CASSYTGTVGQPQHF
.	TRBJ2-1	TRBV10-3	.	15	TGTGCCATCAGTGAGAGGCAGGGTACCTACAATGAGCAGTTCTTC	CAISERQGTYNEQFF
TRBD2	TRBJ2-1	TRBV9	.	14	TGTGCCAGCAGCAAAAGCGGGAGATACAATGAGCAGTTCTTC	CASSKSGRYNEQFF
.	TRBJ1-1	TRBV6-6	.	11	TGTGCCAGCAGTCCTTACGAGAGAGCTTTCTTT	CASSPYERAFF
.	TRBJ1-5	TRBV7-2	.	15	TGTGCCAGCAGCTTATACAGGGATAGCAATCAGCCCCAGCATTTT	CASSLYRDSNQPQHF
TRBD1	TRBJ2-1	TRBV6-5	few	15	TGTGCCAGCAGTTACGAGGCAGGGGGCCCTCTTGAGCAGTTCTTC	CASSYEAGGPLEQFF
TRBD2	TRBJ2-3	TRBV27	.	17	TGTGCCAGCAGTTCCTTAGCTAGCGGGCCTCTCACAGATACGCAGTATTTT	CASSSLASGPLTDTQYF
TRBD1	TRBJ1-2	TRBV15	.	14	TGTGCCACCAGCAGCGGACAGGGTAGCTATGGCTACACCTTC	CATSSGQGSYGYTF
TRBD1	TRBJ2-7	TRBV27	.	16	TGTGCCAGCAGTTTATCGGCAACAGGGGCTGCCTACGAGCAGTACTTC	CASSLSATGAAYEQYF
.	TRBJ2-7	TRBV7-2	once	16	TGTGCCAGCAGCGGCGGACAGACCATTCCTACCTACGAGCAGTACTTC	CASSGGQTIPTYEQYF
.	TRBJ2-7	TRBV7-2	.	12	TGTGCCAGCAGCTTAGCGCGTGGCGAGCAGTACTTC	CASSLARGEQYF
.	TRBJ1-6	TRBV28	few	15	TGTGCCAGCAGTTTGGGAGGCTACAAGTTTTCACCCCTCCACTTT	CASSLGGYKFSPLHF
TRBD1	TRBJ1-2	TRBV28	.	15	TGTGCCAGCAGTTTATCCCGGACAGGGGGCAATGGCTACACCTTC	CASSLSRTGGNGYTF
TRBD2	TRBJ2-1	TRBV27	once	19	TGTGCCAGCAGGACCCTACTAGCGGGGGGGCTCAGCTCCTACAATGAGCAGTTCTTC	CASRTLLAGGLSSYNEQFF
.	TRBJ1-3	TRBV3-1/TRBV3-2	once	15	TGTGCCAGCAGCCAAAGGACAGACTCTGGAAACACCATATATTTT	CASSQRTDSGNTIYF
.	TRBJ1-2	TRBV3-1/TRBV3-2	.	15	TGTGCCAGCAGCCAAATCAGGGGCCGGGGCTATGGCTACACCTTC	CASSQIRGRGYGYTF
.	TRBJ2-7	TRBV7-9	.	14	TGTGCCAGCAGCTTATTCGGGGACTCCTACGAGCAGTACTTC	CASSLFGDSYEQYF
.	TRBJ1-3	TRBV18	.	16	TGTGCCAGCTCACCCCTAGGGGGAAGCTCTGGAAACACCATATATTTT	CASSPLGGSSGNTIYF
TRBD1	TRBJ1-2	TRBV7-2	.	13	TGTGCCAGCAGCGTCACAGGGGGCTATGGCTACACCTTC	CASSVTGGYGYTF
.	TRBJ2-2	TRBV28	.	16	TGTGCCAGCAGTTTAATTTCAGTAGGGGGGGCCGGGGAGCTGTTTTTT	CASSLISVGGAGELFF
.	TRBJ1-2	TRBV7-2	.	14	TGTGCCAGCAGCTTAGAACGGGGGGCGCACGGCTACACCTTC	CASSLERGAHGYTF
TRBD1	TRBJ2-3	TRBV19	.	15	TGTGCCAGTAAAGTAGGTGGACAGGGGGTAAATACGCAGTATTTT	CASKVGGQGVNTQYF